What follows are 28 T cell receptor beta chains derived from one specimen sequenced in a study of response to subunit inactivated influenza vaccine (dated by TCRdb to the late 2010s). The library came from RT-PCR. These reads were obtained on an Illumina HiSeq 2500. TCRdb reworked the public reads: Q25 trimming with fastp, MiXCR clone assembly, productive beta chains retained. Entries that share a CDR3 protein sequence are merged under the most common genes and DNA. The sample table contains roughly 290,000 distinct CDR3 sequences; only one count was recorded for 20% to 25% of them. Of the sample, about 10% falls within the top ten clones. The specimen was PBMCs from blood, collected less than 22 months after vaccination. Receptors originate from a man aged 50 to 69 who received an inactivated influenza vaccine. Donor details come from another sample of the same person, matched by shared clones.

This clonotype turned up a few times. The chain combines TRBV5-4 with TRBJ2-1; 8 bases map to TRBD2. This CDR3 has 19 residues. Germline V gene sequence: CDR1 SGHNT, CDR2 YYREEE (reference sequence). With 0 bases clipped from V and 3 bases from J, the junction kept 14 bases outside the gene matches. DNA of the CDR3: TGTGCCAGCAGCTTGGCCTTTTCACCCGGGAGGGGCTTCTACAATGAGCAGTTCTTC. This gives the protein CASSLAFSPGRGFYNEQFF.

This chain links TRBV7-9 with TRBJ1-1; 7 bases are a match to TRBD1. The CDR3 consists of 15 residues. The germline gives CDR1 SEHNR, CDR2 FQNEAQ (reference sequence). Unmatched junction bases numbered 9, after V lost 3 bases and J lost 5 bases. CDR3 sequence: CASSLKPRGLTEAFF. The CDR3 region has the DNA TGTGCCAGCAGCTTGAAACCCAGGGGGTTAACTGAAGCTTTCTTT.

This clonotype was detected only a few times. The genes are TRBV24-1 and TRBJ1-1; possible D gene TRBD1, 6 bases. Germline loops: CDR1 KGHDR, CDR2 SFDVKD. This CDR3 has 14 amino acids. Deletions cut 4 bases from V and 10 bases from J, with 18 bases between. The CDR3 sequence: CATSESHRAAGAFF. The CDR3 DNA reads TGTGCCACCAGTGAGTCCCACAGGGCGGCCGGAGCTTTCTTT.

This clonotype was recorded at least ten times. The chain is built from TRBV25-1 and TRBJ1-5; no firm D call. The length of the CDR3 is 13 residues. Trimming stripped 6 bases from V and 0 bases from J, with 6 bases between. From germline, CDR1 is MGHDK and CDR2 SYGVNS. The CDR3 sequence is CASSRFSNQPQHF. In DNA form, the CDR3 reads TGTGCCAGCAGCAGGTTTAGCAATCAGCCCCAGCATTTT.

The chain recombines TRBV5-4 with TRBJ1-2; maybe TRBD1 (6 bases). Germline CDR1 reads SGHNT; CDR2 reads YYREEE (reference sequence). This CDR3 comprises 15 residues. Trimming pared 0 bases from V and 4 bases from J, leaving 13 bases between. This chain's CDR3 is CASSLAGQPSYGYTF. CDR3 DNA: TGTGCCAGCAGCTTGGCCGGACAGCCCTCCTATGGCTACACCTTC. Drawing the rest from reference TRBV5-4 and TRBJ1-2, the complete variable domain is ETGVTQSPTHLIKTRGQQVTLRCSSQSGHNTVSWYQQALGQGPQFIFQYYREEENGRGNFPPRFSGLQFPNYSSELNVNALELDDSALYLCASSLAGQPSYGYTFGSGTRLTVV.

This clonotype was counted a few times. The CDR3: CASSQENLDGWFGELFF. The CDR3 bases are TGCGCCAGCAGCCAAGAGAATTTGGACGGGTGGTTCGGGGAGCTGTTTTTT. The chain recombines TRBV4-3 with TRBJ2-2, with D unclear. There are 17 residues in the CDR3. Germline V gene data show CDR1 as LGHNA and CDR2 as YSLEER. V dropped 0 bases and J dropped 7 bases, with 18 bases sitting between them.

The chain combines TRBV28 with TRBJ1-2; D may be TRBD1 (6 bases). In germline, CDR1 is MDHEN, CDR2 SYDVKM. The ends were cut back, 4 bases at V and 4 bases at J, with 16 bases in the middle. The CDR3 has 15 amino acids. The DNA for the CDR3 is TGTGCCAGCAGTTGGGGGGCAGGGTTTGGCTATGGCTACACCTTC. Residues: CASSWGAGFGYGYTF.

The CDR3 spells CASSYGTGRIRDTQYF. The CDR3 nucleotides read TGTGCCAGCAGCTACGGGACAGGCAGGATAAGGGATACGCAGTATTTT. The gene calls are TRBV2 and TRBJ2-3; 8 nucleotides match TRBD1. Germline V gene lookup returns CDR1 SNHLY and CDR2 FYNNEI. J gave up 6 bases and V 6 bases, and 14 bases lay outside the gene matches. This CDR3 contains 16 residues.

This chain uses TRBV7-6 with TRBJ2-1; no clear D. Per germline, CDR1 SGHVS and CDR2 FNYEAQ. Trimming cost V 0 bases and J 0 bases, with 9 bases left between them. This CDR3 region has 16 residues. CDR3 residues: CASSLAARSSYNEQFF. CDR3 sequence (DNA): TGTGCCAGCAGCTTAGCGGCAAGGAGCTCCTACAATGAGCAGTTCTTC.

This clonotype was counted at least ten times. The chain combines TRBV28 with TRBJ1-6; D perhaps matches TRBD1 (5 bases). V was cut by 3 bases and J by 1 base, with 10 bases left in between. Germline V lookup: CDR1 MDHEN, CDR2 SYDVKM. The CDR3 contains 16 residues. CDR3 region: CASSFRGRSYNSPLHF. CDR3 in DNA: TGTGCCAGCAGTTTTCGGGGGAGGTCCTATAATTCACCCCTCCACTTT.

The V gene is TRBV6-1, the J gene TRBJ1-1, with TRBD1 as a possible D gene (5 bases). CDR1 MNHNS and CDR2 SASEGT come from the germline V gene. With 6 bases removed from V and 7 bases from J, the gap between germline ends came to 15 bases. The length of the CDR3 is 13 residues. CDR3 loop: CASSRPGISEAFF. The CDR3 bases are TGTGCCAGCAGCCGCCCAGGGATAAGTGAAGCTTTCTTT.

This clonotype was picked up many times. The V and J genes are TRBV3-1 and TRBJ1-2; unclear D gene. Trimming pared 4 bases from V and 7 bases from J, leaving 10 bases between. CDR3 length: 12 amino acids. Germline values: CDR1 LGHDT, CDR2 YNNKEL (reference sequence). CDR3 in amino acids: CASSRQKLGYTF. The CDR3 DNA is TGTGCCAGCAGCCGACAAAAACTTGGCTACACCTTC.

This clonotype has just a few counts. CDR3 DNA: TGTGCCAGCAGTGAAGGAAGAGGGCCAACGGAGCAGTACTTC. Protein sequence: CASSEGRGPTEQYF. The rearrangement links TRBV2 to TRBJ2-7, with D possibly TRBD2 on 5 matching bases. V lost 1 base and J lost 7, with 14 bases in between. The germline V gene encodes CDR1 SNHLY and CDR2 FYNNEI. CDR3 size: 14 residues. Filled out from reference TRBV2 and TRBJ2-7, the complete variable domain reads EPEVTQTPSHQVTQMGQEVILRCVPISNHLYFYWYRQILGQKVEFLVSFYNNEISEKSEIFDDQFSVERPDGSNFTLKIRSTKLEDSAMYFCASSEGRGPTEQYFGPGTRLTVT.

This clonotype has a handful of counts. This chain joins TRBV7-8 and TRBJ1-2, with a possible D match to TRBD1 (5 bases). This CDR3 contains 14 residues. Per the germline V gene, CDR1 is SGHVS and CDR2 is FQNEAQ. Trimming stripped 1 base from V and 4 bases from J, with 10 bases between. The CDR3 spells CASSLEAGSYGYTF. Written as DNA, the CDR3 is TGTGCCAGCAGCTTAGAGGCAGGGAGCTATGGCTACACCTTC.

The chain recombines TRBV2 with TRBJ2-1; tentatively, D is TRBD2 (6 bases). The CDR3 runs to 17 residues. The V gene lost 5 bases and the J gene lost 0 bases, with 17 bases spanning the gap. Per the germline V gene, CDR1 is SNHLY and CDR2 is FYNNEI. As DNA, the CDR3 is TGTGCCAGCAGTTCGCTCGGCGGGGCCCGCTCCTACAATGAGCAGTTCTTC. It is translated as CASSSLGGARSYNEQFF.

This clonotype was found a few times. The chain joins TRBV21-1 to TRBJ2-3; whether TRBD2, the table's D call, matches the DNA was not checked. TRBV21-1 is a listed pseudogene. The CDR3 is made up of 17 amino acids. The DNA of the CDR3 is TGTGCCAGCAGCAAACCCGGACTAGCGGATCCCACAGATACGCAGTATTTT. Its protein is CASSKPGLADPTDTQYF.

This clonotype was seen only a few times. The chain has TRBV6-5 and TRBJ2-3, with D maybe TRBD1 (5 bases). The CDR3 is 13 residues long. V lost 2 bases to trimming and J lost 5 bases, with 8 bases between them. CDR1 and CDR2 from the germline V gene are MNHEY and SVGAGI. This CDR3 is CASSYPGIDTQYF. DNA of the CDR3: TGTGCCAGCAGTTACCCAGGGATAGATACGCAGTATTTT.

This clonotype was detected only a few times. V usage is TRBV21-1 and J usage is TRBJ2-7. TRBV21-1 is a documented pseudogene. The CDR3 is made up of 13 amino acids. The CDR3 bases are TGTGCCAGCAGCAAAGTGAAGTCCTACGAGCAGTACTTC. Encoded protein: CASSKVKSYEQYF.

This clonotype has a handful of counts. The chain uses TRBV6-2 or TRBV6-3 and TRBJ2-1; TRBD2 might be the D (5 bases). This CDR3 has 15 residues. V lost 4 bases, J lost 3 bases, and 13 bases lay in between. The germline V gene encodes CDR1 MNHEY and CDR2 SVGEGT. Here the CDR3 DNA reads TGTGCCAGCAGTTCGAACCTCCGGGGCTACAATGAGCAGTTCTTC. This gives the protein CASSSNLRGYNEQFF.

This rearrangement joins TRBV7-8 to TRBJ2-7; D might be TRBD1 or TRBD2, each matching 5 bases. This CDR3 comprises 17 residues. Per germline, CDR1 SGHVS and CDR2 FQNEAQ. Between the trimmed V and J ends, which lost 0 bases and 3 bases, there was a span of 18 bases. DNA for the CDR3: TGTGCCAGCAGCTTAGCGTATGGGGGATGGAGCTACTACGAGCAGTACTTC. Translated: CASSLAYGGWSYYEQYF.

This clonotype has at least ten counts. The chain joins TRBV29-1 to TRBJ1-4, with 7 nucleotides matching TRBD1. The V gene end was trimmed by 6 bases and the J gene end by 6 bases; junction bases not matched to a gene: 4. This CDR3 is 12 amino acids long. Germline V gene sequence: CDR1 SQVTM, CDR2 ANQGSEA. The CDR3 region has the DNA TGCAGCGTGACAGGGAAGGATGAAAAACTGTTTTTT. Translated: CSVTGKDEKLFF.

The CDR3 nucleotides are TGTGCCACCAGTGACCCCCCCGCCGGGACAGGGTCCTACAATGAGCAGTTCTTC. Its translation is CATSDPPAGTGSYNEQFF. The gene calls are TRBV24-1 and TRBJ2-1; 9 nucleotides agree with TRBD1. The V gene's germline CDR1 is KGHDR and CDR2 SFDVKD. J lost 1 base, V lost 4 bases, and 10 bases had no gene match. The CDR3 runs 18 residues.

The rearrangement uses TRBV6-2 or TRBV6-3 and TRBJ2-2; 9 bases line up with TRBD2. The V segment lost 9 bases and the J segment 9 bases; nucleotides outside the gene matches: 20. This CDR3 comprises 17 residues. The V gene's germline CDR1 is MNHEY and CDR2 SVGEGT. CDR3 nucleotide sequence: TGTGCCAGTTGTTATTTGACTAGCGGATCTACTAGGTGGGAGCTGTTTTTT. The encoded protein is CASCYLTSGSTRWELFF.

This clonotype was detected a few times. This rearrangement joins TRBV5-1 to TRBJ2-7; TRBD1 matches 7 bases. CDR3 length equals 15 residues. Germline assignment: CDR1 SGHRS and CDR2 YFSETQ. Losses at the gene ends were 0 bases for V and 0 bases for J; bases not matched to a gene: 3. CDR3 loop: CASSLVAGGSYEQYF. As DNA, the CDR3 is TGCGCCAGCAGCTTGGTTGCAGGGGGCTCCTACGAGCAGTACTTC.

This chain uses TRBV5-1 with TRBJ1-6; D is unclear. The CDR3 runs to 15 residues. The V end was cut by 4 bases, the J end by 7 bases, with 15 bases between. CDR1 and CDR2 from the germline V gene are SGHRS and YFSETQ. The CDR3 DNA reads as TGCGCCAGCAGCGCCGGGGTCCAAGGGAATTCACCCCTCCACTTT. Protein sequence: CASSAGVQGNSPLHF.

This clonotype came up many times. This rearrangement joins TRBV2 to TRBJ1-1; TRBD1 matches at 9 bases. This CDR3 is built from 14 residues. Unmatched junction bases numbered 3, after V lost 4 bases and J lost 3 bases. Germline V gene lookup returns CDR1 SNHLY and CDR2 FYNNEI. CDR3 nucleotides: TGTGCCAGCAGTGTCACAGGGGGCTACACTGAAGCTTTCTTT. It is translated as CASSVTGGYTEAFF.

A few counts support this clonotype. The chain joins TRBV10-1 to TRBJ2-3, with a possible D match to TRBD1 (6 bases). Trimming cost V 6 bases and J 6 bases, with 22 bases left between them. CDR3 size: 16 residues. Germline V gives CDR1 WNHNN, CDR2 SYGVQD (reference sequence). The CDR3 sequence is CASSSGTPQSGDTQYF. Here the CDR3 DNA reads TGCGCCAGCAGCTCCGGGACACCTCAGAGTGGCGATACGCAGTATTTT.

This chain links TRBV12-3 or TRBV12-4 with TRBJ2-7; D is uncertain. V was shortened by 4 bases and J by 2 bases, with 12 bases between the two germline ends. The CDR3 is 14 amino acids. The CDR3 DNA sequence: TGTGCCAGCAGTTCGTCGACGGAGACCTACGAGCAGTACTTC. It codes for CASSSSTETYEQYF.